One sample yielded the 23 T cell receptor beta chains listed below, sequenced in a study of CD8 T cells in Susac syndrome. Random hexamers primed reverse transcription of about 0.5 to 1 ug RNA. MiXCR, applied by TCRdb to the immunoSEQ multiplex PCR reads, yields one record per CDR3 protein. The repertoire consists of around 170,000 distinct CDR3 sequences, with approximately 96% occurring once and the leading ten covering about 0.15%. Input material: CD8+ T cells from PBMCs. Source of these receptors: a human donor with multiple sclerosis.

The gene calls are TRBV6-5 and TRBJ2-2, with 7 bases aligning to TRBD2. CDR1 is MNHEY and CDR2 is SVGAGI in the germline V gene. Germline trimming cut 6 bases from V and 5 bases from J; bases unmatched to any gene: 0. The CDR3 spans 12 residues. CDR3 DNA sequence: TGTGCCAGCAGACTAGCGACCGGGGAGCTGTTTTTT. It is translated as CASRLATGELFF.

CDR3 sequence reads: CASSPPWTNQPQHF. The CDR3 DNA follows: TGTGCCAGCTCACCACCCTGGACAAATCAGCCCCAGCATTTT. This chain uses TRBV18 with TRBJ1-5; possible D gene TRBD1, 5 bases. Germline V gives CDR1 KGHSH, CDR2 LQKENI. The CDR3 has 14 residues. V was pared by 0 bases and J by 4 bases, with 7 bases between.

The chain uses TRBV12-5 and TRBJ2-2; the D is unclear. V was clipped by 0 bases and J by 5 bases, with 4 bases between them. Per germline, CDR1 LGHNT and CDR2 FRNRAP. This CDR3 is built from 13 residues. The CDR3 here is CASGLVLTGELFF. CDR3 DNA: TGTGCTAGTGGTTTGGTACTAACCGGGGAGCTGTTTTTT.

The V and J genes are TRBV9 and TRBJ2-1; maybe TRBD1 (6 bases). Trimming stripped 4 bases from V and 4 bases from J, with 27 bases between. Germline CDR1 and CDR2: SGDLS and YYNGEE. This CDR3 is built from 19 residues. The CDR3 DNA reads as TGTGCCAGCAGCATACCCGGGGACACAACGCAGCCCGATTACAATGAGCAGTTCTTC. Amino acids: CASSIPGDTTQPDYNEQFF.

The V call is TRBV4-1, the J call TRBJ2-7; D is undetermined. CDR3 size: 13 residues. Germline CDR1 and CDR2: MGHRA and YSYEKL. With 0 bases removed from V and 5 bases from J, the gap between germline ends came to 8 bases. The CDR3 region is CASSQDLPDEQYF. The CDR3 DNA follows: TGCGCCAGCAGCCAAGATCTCCCAGACGAGCAGTACTTC.

The chain combines TRBV29-1 with TRBJ1-2, with D possibly being TRBD1 (6 bases). Trimming cost V 3 bases and J 5 bases, with 7 bases left between them. CDR3 length: 11 residues. CDR1 and CDR2 from the germline V gene are SQVTM and ANQGSEA. The CDR3 reads CSVEDRYGYTF. For the CDR3, the DNA is TGCAGCGTTGAGGACAGATATGGCTACACCTTC. The full variable domain, with the rest looked up from reference TRBV29-1 and TRBJ1-2, is SAVISQKPSRDICQRGTSLTIQCQVDSQVTMMFWYRQQPGQSLTLIATANQGSEATYESGFVIDKFPISRPNLTFSTLTVSNMSPEDSSIYLCSVEDRYGYTFGSGTRLTVV.

The chain couples TRBV7-2 to TRBJ2-1, with D hard to call. Germline V gives CDR1 SGHTA, CDR2 FQGNSA. V lost 1 base and J 7 bases, leaving 11 bases between the germline ends. CDR3 length: 14 residues. In DNA form, the CDR3 reads TGTGCCAGCAGCTTAGGGCAGGTCTGGAATGAGCAGTTCTTC. Residues: CASSLGQVWNEQFF.

The gene calls are TRBV27 and TRBJ2-7; 9 nucleotides align to TRBD2. With 2 bases clipped from V and 1 base from J, the junction kept 9 bases outside the gene matches. Germline V CDR1 and CDR2: MNHEY, SMNVEV (reference sequence). The CDR3 runs to 17 residues. The CDR3 is CASSLAGGPIWSYEQYF. The CDR3 coding sequence is TGTGCCAGCAGTTTAGCGGGAGGGCCGATTTGGTCCTACGAGCAGTACTTC.

The chain recombines TRBV20-1 with TRBJ2-1; D unclear. Germline CDR1 reads DFQATT; CDR2 reads SNEGSKA (reference sequence). The V gene lost 1 base and the J gene lost 0 bases, with 7 bases spanning the gap. The CDR3 sequence is 14 residues long. This CDR3 is CSARGPSSYNEQFF. Here the CDR3 DNA reads TGCAGTGCTAGAGGTCCGAGCTCCTACAATGAGCAGTTCTTC.

This chain uses TRBV12-5 with TRBJ2-1, with D possibly TRBD2 on 7 matching bases. The CDR3 has 14 residues. Germline CDR1 LGHNT, CDR2 FRNRAP. Trimming pared 6 bases from V and 11 bases from J, leaving 20 bases between. Here the CDR3 reads CASGWSGGQSQQFF. The CDR3 coding sequence is TGTGCTAGTGGGTGGTCCGGGGGGCAAAGTCAGCAGTTCTTC.

This sequence joins TRBV3-1 and TRBJ2-1; TRBD2 matches 9 bases. Germline CDR1 LGHDT, CDR2 YNNKEL (reference sequence). J was trimmed by 4 bases and V by 4 bases; bases with no gene match: 8. The CDR3 contains 16 residues. The DNA for the CDR3 is TGTGCCAGCAGCCGAGAGACTAGCGGACCGTACAATGAGCAGTTCTTC. Amino acids: CASSRETSGPYNEQFF.

The rearrangement links TRBV6-5 to TRBJ2-7; TRBD1 matches 7 bases. Germline V gene data show CDR1 as MNHEY and CDR2 as SVGAGI. J gave up 3 bases and V 7 bases, and 9 bases lay outside the gene matches. The CDR3 consists of 14 residues. CDR3 nucleotides: TGTGCCAGCACCCGACAGGGAGCCCACTACGAGCAGTACTTC. Protein product: CASTRQGAHYEQYF.

CDR3 sequence (DNA): TGTGCCAGCAGCGTCTTGCGAGACACAGATACGCAGTATTTT. The encoded protein is CASSVLRDTDTQYF. V and J are TRBV9 and TRBJ2-3; D is uncertain. The CDR3 sequence is 14 residues long. CDR1 SGDLS and CDR2 YYNGEE come from the germline V gene. The V gene lost 2 bases and the J gene lost 2 bases, with 9 bases spanning the gap.

V and J are TRBV29-1 and TRBJ2-1, with D perhaps TRBD1 or TRBD2 (6 bases each). With 1 base removed from V and 8 bases from J, the gap between germline ends came to 15 bases. CDR1 is SQVTM and CDR2 is ANQGSEA in the germline V gene. The CDR3 is 14 residues long. The CDR3 sequence: CSVEGGAIGYEQFF. The CDR3 nucleotides read TGCAGCGTTGAAGGGGGGGCTATCGGTTATGAGCAGTTCTTC.

V and J are TRBV7-9 and TRBJ2-5; possibly TRBD1 or TRBD2 for D (5 bases each). The CDR3 covers 15 residues. The germline V and J ends were trimmed by 5 bases and 3 bases, with 16 bases remaining between them. The germline V gene has CDR1 SEHNR and CDR2 FQNEAQ (reference sequence). The DNA for the CDR3 is TGTGCCAGCAGCCGAGGGATGGGCAGGGAAGAGACCCAGTACTTC. Translated, it gives CASSRGMGREETQYF.

The chain has TRBV9 and TRBJ2-3, with 8 bases fitting TRBD2. From germline, CDR1 is SGDLS and CDR2 YYNGEE. This CDR3 is built from 16 residues. V gave up 0 bases and J gave up 3 bases; unmatched junction bases: 6. CDR3 bases: TGTGCCAGCAGCGTAGCGGGGGGACTAGGAACAGATACGCAGTATTTT. It translates to CASSVAGGLGTDTQYF.

V and J are TRBV27 and TRBJ2-7; D gene uncertain. Germline lookup yields CDR1 MNHEY and CDR2 SMNVEV (reference sequence). The CDR3 has 13 amino acids. Trimming removed 5 bases from V and 0 bases from J, with 8 bases in between. As DNA, the CDR3 is TGTGCCAGCAGTACAAGCGTCTCCTACGAGCAGTACTTC. Translation gives CASSTSVSYEQYF.

The rearrangement joins TRBV24-1 to TRBJ2-5, with D unclear. Germline V CDR1 and CDR2: KGHDR, SFDVKD. The ends were cut back, 2 bases at V and 7 bases at J, with 4 bases in the middle. The CDR3 contains 11 residues. The CDR3 DNA is TGTGCCACCAGTGATTCAGGGACCCAGTACTTC. It codes for CATSDSGTQYF.

The genes are TRBV29-1 and TRBJ2-7; D is uncertain. This CDR3 has 11 amino acids. Trimming pared 6 bases from V and 1 base from J, leaving 7 bases between. Germline V gene data show CDR1 as SQVTM and CDR2 as ANQGSEA. The CDR3 DNA follows: TGCAGCGTCCTCGATTCCTACGAGCAGTACTTC. The encoded protein is CSVLDSYEQYF.

The rearrangement links TRBV25-1 to TRBJ1-1; D is unresolved. Germline V gives CDR1 MGHDK, CDR2 SYGVNS. The CDR3 is made up of 12 amino acids. Trimming removed 6 bases at V and 5 bases at J, with 10 bases between. The CDR3 sequence: CASREIGTEAFF. For the CDR3, the DNA is TGTGCCAGCAGGGAAATCGGGACTGAAGCTTTCTTT. The variable domain in full, completed from reference TRBV25-1 and TRBJ1-1, reads EADIYQTPRYLVIGTGKKITLECSQTMGHDKMYWYQQDPGMELHLIHYSYGVNSTEKGDLSSESTVSRIRTEHFPLTLESARPSHTSQYLCASREIGTEAFFGQGTRLTVV.

The chain employs TRBV9 and TRBJ2-2, with D possibly called TRBD1 or TRBD2 (5 bases each). V lost 4 bases and J 4 bases, leaving 8 bases between the germline ends. Germline CDR1 is SGDLS and CDR2 is YYNGEE. This CDR3 has 13 residues. CDR3 amino acids: CASSYGGTGELFF. The DNA of the CDR3 is TGTGCCAGCAGCTATGGGGGCACCGGGGAGCTGTTTTTT.

The CDR3 region is CASSQVGPNTEAFF. The CDR3 DNA sequence: TGTGCCAGCAGCCAAGTCGGACCTAACACTGAAGCTTTCTTT. The chain links TRBV3-1 to TRBJ1-1, with D hard to call. Germline CDR1 reads LGHDT; CDR2 reads YNNKEL (reference sequence). The length of the CDR3 is 14 residues. V lost 1 base and J lost 2, with 8 bases in between.

This clonotype was seen more than once but under ten times. The rearrangement uses TRBV7-3 and TRBJ2-1, with D perhaps assigned TRBD1 or TRBD2 (5 bases each). Germline V gives CDR1 SGHTA, CDR2 FQGTGA. The CDR3 extends over 15 amino acids. Trimming took 5 bases from V and 2 from J, leaving 13 bases between them. DNA of the CDR3: TGTGCCAGCAGCGCCGGGACGGGCGCCTACAATGAGCAGTTCTTC. Its translation: CASSAGTGAYNEQFF. Variable domain in full (rest from reference TRBV7-3 and TRBJ2-1): GAGVSQTPSNKVTEKGKYVELRCDPISGHTALYWYRQSLGQGPEFLIYFQGTGAADDSGLPNDRFFAVRPEGSVSTLKIQRTERGDSAVYLCASSAGTGAYNEQFFGPGTRLTVL.